Shown below are 15 T cell receptor beta chains from a single sample sequenced in a study of cytomegalovirus exposure and HLA in healthy donors. It was with 60 Vbeta and 13 Jbeta primers that the PCR ran. Clones were sequenced by immunoSEQ multiplex PCR, and TCRdb holds only the in-frame ones, with some missing. The sample consists of fewer than 200,000 clones, around three quarters of them appearing once. The sequencing sample was made of PBMCs. The source is a man in his forties or fifties in good health and CMV-seronegative.

This clone was seen only a few times. V usage is TRBV7-6 and J usage is TRBJ2-7, with 7 bases matching TRBD1. The germline V gene has CDR1 SGHVS and CDR2 FNYEAQ. CDR3 length: 16 residues. V dropped 4 bases and J dropped 2; count of bases not matched to a gene: 11. The CDR3 sequence: CASSSPKGQSTYEQYF. CDR3 DNA sequence: TGTGCCAGCAGCTCGCCGAAGGGACAGAGTACCTACGAGCAGTACTTC.

The gene calls are TRBV7-8 and TRBJ2-7, with 7 nucleotides matching TRBD1. The CDR3 covers 14 residues. V lost 7 bases, J lost 3 bases, and 9 bases stayed unmatched. The germline gives CDR1 SGHVS, CDR2 FQNEAQ. This CDR3 is CASNYRGGNYEQYF. The CDR3, as DNA: TGTGCCAGCAACTACAGGGGTGGTAACTACGAGCAGTACTTC.

The V call is TRBV4-1, the J call TRBJ2-7; no firm D call. CDR1 is MGHRA, CDR2 YSYEKL, per germline. CDR3 size: 12 residues. V dropped 4 bases and J dropped 0 bases, with 4 bases sitting between them. The CDR3 region has the DNA TGCGCCAGCAGCCCGGGCTCCTACGAGCAGTACTTC. As protein: CASSPGSYEQYF.

V gene TRBV4-3 combines with J gene TRBJ2-7; D gene ambiguous. The CDR3 runs to 14 residues. Trimming stripped 0 bases from V and 1 base from J, with 7 bases between. Per the germline V gene, CDR1 is LGHNA and CDR2 is YSLEER. This CDR3 is CASSQDQQSYEQYF. CDR3 bases: TGCGCCAGCAGCCAAGATCAACAGTCCTACGAGCAGTACTTC.

V is TRBV4-2 and J is TRBJ2-1; 8 bases are shared with TRBD2. The germline gives CDR1 LGHNA, CDR2 YNFKEQ. The CDR3 loop spans 13 amino acids. The trim removed 0 bases at V and 16 bases at J, leaving 8 bases unmatched. CDR3 residues: CASSQEPELAAFF. Here the CDR3 DNA reads TGTGCCAGCAGCCAAGAACCCGAACTAGCGGCCTTCTTC.

The gene calls are TRBV28 and TRBJ2-7, with D hard to call. This CDR3 has 14 residues. V dropped 8 bases and J dropped 3 bases, with 17 bases sitting between them. CDR1 and CDR2 from the germline V gene are MDHEN and SYDVKM. The CDR3 sequence is CASGLGEIFYEQYF. In DNA, the CDR3 is TGTGCCAGCGGCCTGGGCGAGATTTTCTACGAGCAGTACTTC.

The sample holds a few counts of this clone. The J gene is TRBJ2-2, the V gene TRBV6-6; 10 bases map to TRBD2. Germline V gives CDR1 MNHNY, CDR2 SVGAGI (reference sequence). This CDR3 has 15 amino acids. J lost 7 bases, V lost 2 bases, and 4 bases had no gene match. This CDR3 is CASSYLGTSDGELFF. The DNA for the CDR3 is TGTGCCAGCAGTTACCTCGGGACTAGCGACGGGGAGCTGTTTTTT.

The rearrangement uses TRBV4-2 and TRBJ2-3; 7 bases fit TRBD1. The CDR3 is 16 amino acids. Germline values: CDR1 LGHNA, CDR2 YNFKEQ. Trimming removed 3 bases from V and 2 bases from J; junction bases left unmatched: 8. The CDR3: CASSHGQELTTDTQYF. The DNA for the CDR3 is TGTGCCAGCAGCCACGGACAGGAGTTGACCACAGATACGCAGTATTTT.

The gene calls are TRBV9 and TRBJ2-1; TRBD2 matches at 9 bases. The germline CDR1 and CDR2 sequences are SGDLS and YYNGEE. V lost 0 bases to trimming and J lost 8 bases; unmatched junction nucleotides: 6. The CDR3 extends over 15 amino acids. The CDR3 loop is CASSVVIAGVHEQFF. CDR3 DNA sequence: TGTGCCAGCAGCGTAGTGATAGCGGGAGTCCATGAGCAGTTCTTC.

CDR3 residues: CASSGHGRGWGAFF. The CDR3 DNA follows: TGTGCCAGCAGTGGGCATGGGAGGGGGTGGGGTGCTTTCTTT. The J gene is TRBJ1-1, the V gene TRBV25-1, with D maybe TRBD1 (6 bases). CDR1 and CDR2 (germline): MGHDK, SYGVNS. V was pared by 4 bases and J by 11 bases, with 20 bases between. CDR3 length: 14 amino acids.

The chain has TRBV11-2 and TRBJ2-5; 7 bases are a match to TRBD1. The CDR3 length is 13 residues. Losses at the gene ends were 5 bases for V and 3 bases for J; bases not matched to a gene: 3. Per the germline V gene, CDR1 is SGHAT and CDR2 is FQNNGV. CDR3 sequence (DNA): TGTGCCAGCAGCCTAGGGACAGAAGAGACCCAGTACTTC. It is translated as CASSLGTEETQYF.

The chain joins TRBV5-1 to TRBJ2-2; no firm D call. The CDR3 is made up of 14 amino acids. The ends were cut back, 4 bases at V and 6 bases at J, with 13 bases in the middle. Germline values: CDR1 SGHRS, CDR2 YFSETQ. The CDR3: CASSLLQASGELFF. The CDR3 DNA follows: TGCGCCAGCAGCCTCCTTCAGGCATCCGGGGAGCTGTTTTTT.

The chain couples TRBV5-6 to TRBJ1-2; D is unclear. Trimming stripped 8 bases from V and 4 bases from J, with 9 bases between. The CDR3 sequence is 11 residues long. The germline gives CDR1 SGHDT, CDR2 YYEEEE. CDR3 bases: TGTGCCAGTCAGCGAGGCTATGGCTACACCTTC. It is translated as CASQRGYGYTF.

The chain uses TRBV30 and TRBJ2-2; no firm D call. Between the trimmed V and J ends, which lost 3 bases and 5 bases, there was a span of 10 bases. The CDR3 has 13 residues. Germline CDR1 is GTSNPN and CDR2 is SVGIG (reference sequence). The CDR3 loop reads CAWSLPLTGELFF. In DNA, the CDR3 is TGTGCCTGGAGCCTCCCTCTGACCGGGGAGCTGTTTTTT.

The rearrangement uses TRBV2 and TRBJ1-2, with TRBD1 matching over 9 bases. The germline CDR1 and CDR2 sequences are SNHLY and FYNNEI. Trimming removed 4 bases from V and 3 bases from J; junction bases left unmatched: 0. The CDR3 is 13 amino acids. The CDR3 nucleotides are TGTGCCAGCAGTGGGGACAGGGACTATGGCTACACCTTC. This sequence encodes CASSGDRDYGYTF.